This T cell receptor (beta chain) was sequenced in a study of T-cell reconstitution after alpha-beta-depleted transplantation in children. Whole-study results and caveats: In patients about two months after transplant, alpha-beta T cells reportedly arose from several hundred expanded graft clones. Surviving recipient T cells and thymic progenitors accounted for the high day-60 TCRbeta diversity observed in some patients.

This clonotype was found a few times. Its antigen is not known. The TCRbeta library was prepared with unique molecular identifiers. TCRdb analysed the PCR reads with MiXCR anew, one entry per CDR3 protein. The repertoire holds 700,000 to 950,000 distinct CDR3 sequences, around 17% seen once, with around 5% in the top ten. Germline V gene sequence: CDR1 SGDLS, CDR2 YYNGEE. The CDR3 is 15 amino acids. V was cut by 0 bases and J by 4 bases, with 13 bases left in between. The gene calls are TRBV9 and TRBJ1-2; maybe TRBD1 (6 bases). The TCR originated in a male patient younger than 18 who had a stem cell transplant for acute lymphoblastic leukemia, so the T cells may come from the graft donor. The starting material was PBMCs, mostly from graft donor cells, obtained 360 days after TCRalphabeta/CD19-depleted stem cell transplant. In nucleotides, the CDR3 is TGTGCCAGCAGCGTAGATTTGGACAGACCCTATGGCTACACCTTC. As protein: CASSVDLDRPYGYTF. Full variable domain (remainder filled in from reference TRBV9 and TRBJ1-2): DSGVTQTPKHLITATGQRVTLRCSPRSGDLSVYWYQQSLDQGLQFLIQYYNGEERAKGNILERFSAQQFPDLHSELNLSSLELGDSALYFCASSVDLDRPYGYTFGSGTRLTVV.